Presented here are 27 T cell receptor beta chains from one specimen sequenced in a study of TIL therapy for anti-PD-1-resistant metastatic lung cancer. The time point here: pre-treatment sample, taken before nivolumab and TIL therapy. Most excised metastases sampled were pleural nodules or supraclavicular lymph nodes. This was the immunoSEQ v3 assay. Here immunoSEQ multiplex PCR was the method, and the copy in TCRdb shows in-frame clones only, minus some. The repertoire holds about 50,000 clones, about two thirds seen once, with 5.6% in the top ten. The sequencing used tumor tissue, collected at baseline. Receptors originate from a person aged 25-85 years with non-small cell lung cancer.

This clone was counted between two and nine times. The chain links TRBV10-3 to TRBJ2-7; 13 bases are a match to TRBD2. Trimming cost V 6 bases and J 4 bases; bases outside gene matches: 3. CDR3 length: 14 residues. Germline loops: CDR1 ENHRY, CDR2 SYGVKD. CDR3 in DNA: TGTGCCATCAGGTCGGGACTAGCGGGGTACGAGCAGTACTTC. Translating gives CAIRSGLAGYEQYF.

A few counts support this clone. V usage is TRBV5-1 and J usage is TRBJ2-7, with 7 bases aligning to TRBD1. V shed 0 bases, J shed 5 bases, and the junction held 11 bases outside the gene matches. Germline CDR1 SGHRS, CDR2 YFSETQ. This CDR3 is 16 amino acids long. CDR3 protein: CASSLAMRQGADEQYF. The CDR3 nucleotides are TGCGCCAGCAGCTTGGCCATGAGACAGGGCGCCGACGAGCAGTACTTC.

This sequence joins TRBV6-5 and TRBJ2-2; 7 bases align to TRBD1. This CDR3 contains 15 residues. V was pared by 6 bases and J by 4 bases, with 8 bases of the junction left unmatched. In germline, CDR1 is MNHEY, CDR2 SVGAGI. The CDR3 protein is CASRRPGQSTGELFF. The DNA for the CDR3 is TGTGCCAGCAGGAGACCGGGACAGAGCACCGGGGAGCTGTTTTTT.

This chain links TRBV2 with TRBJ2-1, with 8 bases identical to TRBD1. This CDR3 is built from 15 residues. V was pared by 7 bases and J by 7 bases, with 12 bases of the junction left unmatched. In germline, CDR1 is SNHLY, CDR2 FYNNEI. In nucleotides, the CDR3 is TGTGCCAGCAATGCGGACAGGGCATTAGATAATGAGCAGTTCTTC. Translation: CASNADRALDNEQFF.

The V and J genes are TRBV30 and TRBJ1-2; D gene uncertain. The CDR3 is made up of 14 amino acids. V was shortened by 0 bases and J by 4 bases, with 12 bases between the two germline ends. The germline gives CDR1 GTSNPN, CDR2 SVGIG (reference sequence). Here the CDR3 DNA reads TGTGCCTGGAGTGTACCTTTCTTCATCTATGGCTACACCTTC. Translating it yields CAWSVPFFIYGYTF.

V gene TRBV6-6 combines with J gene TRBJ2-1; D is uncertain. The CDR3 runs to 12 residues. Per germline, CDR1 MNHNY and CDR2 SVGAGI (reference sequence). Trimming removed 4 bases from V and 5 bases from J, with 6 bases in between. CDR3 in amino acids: CASSSAHNEQFF. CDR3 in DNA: TGTGCCAGCAGTTCCGCGCACAATGAGCAGTTCTTC.

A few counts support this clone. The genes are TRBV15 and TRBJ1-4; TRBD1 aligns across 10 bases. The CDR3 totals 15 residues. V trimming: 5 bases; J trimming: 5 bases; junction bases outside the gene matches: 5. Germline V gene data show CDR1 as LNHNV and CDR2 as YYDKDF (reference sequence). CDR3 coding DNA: TGTGCCACCAGCGGCGGACAGGGGGGGAATGAAAAACTGTTTTTT. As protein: CATSGGQGGNEKLFF.

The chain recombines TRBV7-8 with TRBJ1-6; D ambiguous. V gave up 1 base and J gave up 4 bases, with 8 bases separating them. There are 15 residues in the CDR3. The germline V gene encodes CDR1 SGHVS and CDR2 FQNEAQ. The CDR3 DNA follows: TGTGCCAGCAGCTTAGGGCAGGATTATAATTCACCCCTCCACTTT. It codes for CASSLGQDYNSPLHF.

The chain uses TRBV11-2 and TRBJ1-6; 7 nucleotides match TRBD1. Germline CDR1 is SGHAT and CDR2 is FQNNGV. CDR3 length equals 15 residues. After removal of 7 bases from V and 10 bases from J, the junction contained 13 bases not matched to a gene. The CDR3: CASTHSTGFWSPLHF. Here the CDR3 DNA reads TGTGCCAGCACCCATTCGACAGGGTTTTGGTCACCCCTCCACTTT.

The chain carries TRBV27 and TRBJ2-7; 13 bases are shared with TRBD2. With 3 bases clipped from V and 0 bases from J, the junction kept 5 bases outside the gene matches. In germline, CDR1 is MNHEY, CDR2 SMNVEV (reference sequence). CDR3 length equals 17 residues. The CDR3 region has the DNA TGTGCCAGCAGTTTTAGGACTAGCGGGAGAGTCTCCTACGAGCAGTACTTC. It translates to CASSFRTSGRVSYEQYF.

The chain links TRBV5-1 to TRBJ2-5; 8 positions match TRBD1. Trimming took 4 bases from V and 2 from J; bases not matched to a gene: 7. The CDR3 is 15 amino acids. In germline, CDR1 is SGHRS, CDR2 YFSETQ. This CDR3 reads CASSPTGGPQETQYF. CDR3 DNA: TGCGCCAGCAGCCCCACAGGGGGACCTCAAGAGACCCAGTACTTC.

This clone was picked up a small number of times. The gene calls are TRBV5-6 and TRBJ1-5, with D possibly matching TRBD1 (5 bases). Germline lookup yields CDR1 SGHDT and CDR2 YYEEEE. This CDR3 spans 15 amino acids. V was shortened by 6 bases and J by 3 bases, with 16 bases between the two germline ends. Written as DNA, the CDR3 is TGTGCCAGCACCCTTGGCGGGGGGACCAATCAGCCCCAGCATTTT. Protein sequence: CASTLGGGTNQPQHF. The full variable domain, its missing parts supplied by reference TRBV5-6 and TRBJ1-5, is DAGVTQSPTHLIKTRGQQVTLRCSPKSGHDTVSWYQQALGQGPQFIFQYYEEEERQRGNFPDRFSGHQFPNYSSELNVNALLLGDSALYLCASTLGGGTNQPQHFGDGTRLSIL.

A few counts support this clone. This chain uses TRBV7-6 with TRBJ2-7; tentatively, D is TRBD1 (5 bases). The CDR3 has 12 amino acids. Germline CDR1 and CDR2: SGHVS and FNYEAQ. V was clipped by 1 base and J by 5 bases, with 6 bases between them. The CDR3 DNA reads TGTGCCAGCAGCTTAGGCAGGGACGAGCAGTACTTC. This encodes CASSLGRDEQYF.

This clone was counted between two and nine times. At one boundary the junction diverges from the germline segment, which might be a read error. DNA for the CDR3: TGCAGCCTTGAGGGAGGTAGCACAGATACGCAGTATTTT. This gives the protein CSLEGGSTDTQYF. This rearrangement joins TRBV29-1 to TRBJ2-3, with a tentative D call TRBD2 (6 bases). CDR1 and CDR2 (germline): SQVTM, ANQGSEA. The CDR3 extends over 13 amino acids.

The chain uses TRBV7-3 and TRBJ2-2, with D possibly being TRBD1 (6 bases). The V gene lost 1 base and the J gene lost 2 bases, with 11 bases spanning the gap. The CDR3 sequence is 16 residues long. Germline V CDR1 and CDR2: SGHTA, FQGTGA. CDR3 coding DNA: TGTGCCAGCAGCTTAAACCCCAGGGGAAACACCGGGGAGCTGTTTTTT. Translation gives CASSLNPRGNTGELFF.

In DNA, the CDR3 is TGTGCCAGTAGTTTTCCGGGACTAGGTAATGAGCAGTTCTTC. Encoded protein: CASSFPGLGNEQFF. The chain couples TRBV19 to TRBJ2-1; 8 bases are shared with TRBD2. The CDR3 covers 14 residues. The V segment lost 5 bases and the J segment 7 bases; nucleotides outside the gene matches: 7. Germline-derived CDR1 and CDR2 are LNHDA and SQIVND (reference sequence).

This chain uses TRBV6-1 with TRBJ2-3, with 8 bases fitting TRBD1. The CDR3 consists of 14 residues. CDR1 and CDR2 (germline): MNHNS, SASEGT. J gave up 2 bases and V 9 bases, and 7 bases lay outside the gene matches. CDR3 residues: CASRTGHNTDTQYF. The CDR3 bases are TGTGCCAGTAGGACAGGGCATAACACAGATACGCAGTATTTT.

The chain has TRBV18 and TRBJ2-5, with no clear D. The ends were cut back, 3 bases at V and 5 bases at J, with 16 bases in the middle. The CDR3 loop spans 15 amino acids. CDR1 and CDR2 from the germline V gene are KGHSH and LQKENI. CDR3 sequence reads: CASSPARSLFETQYF. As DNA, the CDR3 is TGTGCCAGCTCACCTGCGAGGAGCCTTTTTGAGACCCAGTACTTC.

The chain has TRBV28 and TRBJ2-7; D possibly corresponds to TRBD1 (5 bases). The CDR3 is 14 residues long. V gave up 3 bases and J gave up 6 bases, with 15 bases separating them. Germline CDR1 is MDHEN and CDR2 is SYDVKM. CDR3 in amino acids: CASSLFSGLGEQYF. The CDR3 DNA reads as TGTGCCAGCAGTTTGTTTTCAGGGTTGGGCGAGCAGTACTTC.

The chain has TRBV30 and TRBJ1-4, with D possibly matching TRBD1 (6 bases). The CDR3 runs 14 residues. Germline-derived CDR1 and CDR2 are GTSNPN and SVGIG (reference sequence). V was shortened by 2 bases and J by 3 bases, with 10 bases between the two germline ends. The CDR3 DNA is TGTGCCTGGAGTAGGACAGTTTCTAATGAAAAACTGTTTTTT. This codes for CAWSRTVSNEKLFF.

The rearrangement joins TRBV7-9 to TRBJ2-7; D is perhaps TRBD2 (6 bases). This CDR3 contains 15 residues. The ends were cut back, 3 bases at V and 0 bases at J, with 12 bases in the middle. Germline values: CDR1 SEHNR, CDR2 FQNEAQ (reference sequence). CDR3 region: CASSLGDSSSYEQYF. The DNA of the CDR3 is TGTGCCAGCAGCTTGGGGGACTCTAGCTCCTACGAGCAGTACTTC.

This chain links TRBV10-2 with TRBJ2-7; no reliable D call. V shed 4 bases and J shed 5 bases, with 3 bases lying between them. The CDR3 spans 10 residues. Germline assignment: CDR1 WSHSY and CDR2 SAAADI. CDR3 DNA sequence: TGCGCCAGCAGTGCGGACGAGCAGTACTTC. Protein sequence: CASSADEQYF.

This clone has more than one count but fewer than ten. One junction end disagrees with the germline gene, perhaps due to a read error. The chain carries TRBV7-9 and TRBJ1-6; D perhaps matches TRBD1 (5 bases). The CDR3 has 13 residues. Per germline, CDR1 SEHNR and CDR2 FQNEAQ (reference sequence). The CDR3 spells CASRLGANSPLHF. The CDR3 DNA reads TGTGCCAGCAGGTTAGGGGCGAATTCACCCCTCCACTTT.

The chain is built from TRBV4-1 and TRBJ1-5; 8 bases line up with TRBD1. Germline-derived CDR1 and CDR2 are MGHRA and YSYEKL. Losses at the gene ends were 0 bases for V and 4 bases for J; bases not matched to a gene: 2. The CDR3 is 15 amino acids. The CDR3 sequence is CASSQDGTGNQPQHF. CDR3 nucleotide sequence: TGCGCCAGCAGCCAAGACGGGACAGGTAATCAGCCCCAGCATTTT.

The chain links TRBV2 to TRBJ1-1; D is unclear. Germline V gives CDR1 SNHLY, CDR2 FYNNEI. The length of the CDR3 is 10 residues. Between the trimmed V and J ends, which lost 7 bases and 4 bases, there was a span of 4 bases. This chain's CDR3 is CASMLTEAFF. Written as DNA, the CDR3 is TGTGCCAGCATGCTCACTGAAGCTTTCTTT.

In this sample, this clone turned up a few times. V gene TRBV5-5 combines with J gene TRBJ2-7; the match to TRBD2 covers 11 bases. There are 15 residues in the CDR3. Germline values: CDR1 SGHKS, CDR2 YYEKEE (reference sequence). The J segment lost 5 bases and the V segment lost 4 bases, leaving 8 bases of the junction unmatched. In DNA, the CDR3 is TGTGCCAGCAGCCCACCGACTAGCGGGATCGACGAGCAGTACTTC. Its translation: CASSPPTSGIDEQYF.

The chain's CDR3 is CASSTGRLDSPLHF. The CDR3 DNA reads TGTGCCAGTAGTACAGGGAGATTGGATTCACCCCTCCACTTT. V and J are TRBV19 and TRBJ1-6; D possibly corresponds to TRBD1 (5 bases). The CDR3 totals 14 residues. From germline, CDR1 is LNHDA and CDR2 SQIVND (reference sequence). V was cut by 4 bases and J by 8 bases, with 12 bases left in between. Full variable domain (remainder filled in from reference TRBV19 and TRBJ1-6): DGGITQSPKYLFRKEGQNVTLSCEQNLNHDAMYWYRQDPGQGLRLIYYSQIVNDFQKGDIAEGYSVSREKKESFPLTVTSAQKNPTAFYLCASSTGRLDSPLHFGNGTRLTVT.